This is a list of T cell receptor beta chains from one sample in a study of cytomegalovirus exposure and HLA in healthy donors. Profiled with immunoSEQ multiplex PCR; TCRdb holds only in-frame clones, not every one. The sample records 75,000 to 90,000 clones, 9.5% to 13% being singletons. The sequenced sample was PBMCs. Receptor source: a man in his sixties in good health and CMV-seropositive. CDR3s include the opening cysteine and the closing phenylalanine or tryptophan. The D gene is left open where the match is weak. Some rows mark clone size as missing; the rest say once, few, many or name a class of expanded clone.

V	size	J	D	DNA	CDR3
TRBV6-5	NA	TRBJ1-6	NA	TGTGCCAGCAGTTCTCCGGGTAATTCACCCCTCCACTTT	CASSSPGNSPLHF
TRBV10-3	few	TRBJ1-5	NA	TGTGCCATCAGTGCTCGGACAGACAGCAATCAGCCCCAGCATTTT	CAISARTDSNQPQHF
TRBV19	NA	TRBJ2-5	NA	TGTGCCAGTGGAGCGGGCGGGCAGTCTTTTGAGACCCAGTACTTC	CASGAGGQSFETQYF
TRBV4-2	few	TRBJ1-5	NA	TGTGCCAGCAGCCAAGATCGAGGGATTCAGCCCCAGCATTTT	CASSQDRGIQPQHF
TRBV19	NA	TRBJ1-4	NA	TGTGCCAGTAGTATAGGAGCAGACCCGCTCTCAAGGGGAAATCTGTTTTTT	CASSIGADPLSRGNLFF
TRBV19	few	TRBJ1-5	NA	TGTGCCACTAACTCCCCCAACAGGGGCAATCAGCCCCAGCATTTT	CATNSPNRGNQPQHF
TRBV5-6	few	TRBJ2-1	NA	TGTGCCAGCAGCACTCATAGGACTACTAACAATGAGCAGTTCTTC	CASSTHRTTNNEQFF
TRBV25-1	few	TRBJ1-5	NA	TGTGCCAGCAGTGAAGGAGATTTCAGCAATCAGCCCCAGCATTTT	CASSEGDFSNQPQHF
TRBV2	few	TRBJ2-2	TRBD1	TGTGCCAGCAGCGCCTGGACAGGCGCGGGGGAGCTGTTTTTT	CASSAWTGAGELFF
TRBV2	NA	TRBJ2-1	NA	TGTGCCAGCAGTGAAAGAGGGAGAGATGAGCAGTTCTTC	CASSERGRDEQFF
TRBV2	NA	TRBJ2-3	TRBD2	TGTGCCAGCAGTGTAGCGGGGGCGGGCGATACGCAGTATTTT	CASSVAGAGDTQYF
TRBV5-1	NA	TRBJ2-2	TRBD1	TGCGCCAGCAGCCTGACAGGGGTCGGCACCGGGGAGCTGTTTTTT	CASSLTGVGTGELFF
TRBV4-1	few	TRBJ1-1	NA	TGCGCCAGCAGCCCCGCCAGATTGAACACTGAAGCTTTCTTT	CASSPARLNTEAFF
TRBV5-8	few	TRBJ1-2	TRBD1	TGTGCCAGCAGCTTTAAGGGGGCGGACTATGGCTACACCTTC	CASSFKGADYGYTF
TRBV18	NA	TRBJ2-1	TRBD1	TGTGCCAGCAGCCCCGGGACAGGGTACCCGAATGAGCAGTTCTTC	CASSPGTGYPNEQFF
TRBV5-1	few	TRBJ2-3	NA	TGCGCCAGCAGCTTGGTAGGTGGGAGTCCAGATACGCAGTATTTT	CASSLVGGSPDTQYF
TRBV27	few	TRBJ2-7	TRBD2	TGTGCCAGCAGTTTAGGAGCGGGAGGCCCCTACGAGCAGTACTTC	CASSLGAGGPYEQYF
TRBV7-9	NA	TRBJ1-1	NA	TGTGCCAGCAGCTTAGGGATGGGGAGCGCTGAAGCTTTCTTT	CASSLGMGSAEAFF
TRBV19	NA	TRBJ2-5	NA	TGTGCCAGTAGTATAGAGGGGGGACTCGGGCGGGAGACCCAGTACTTC	CASSIEGGLGRETQYF
TRBV5-1	many	TRBJ2-2	TRBD2	TGCGCCAGCAGCGTTACTAGCGGGAACACCGGGGAGCTGTTTTTT	CASSVTSGNTGELFF
TRBV5-1	few	TRBJ2-3	TRBD2	TGCGCCAGCAGCTTGGAGCTAGCGGGGGGGCGGGCAGATACGCAGTATTTT	CASSLELAGGRADTQYF
TRBV10-1	NA	TRBJ2-2	NA	TGCGCCAGCAGTGAGGGCCAGGGCGCCGGGGAGCTGTTTTTT	CASSEGQGAGELFF
TRBV5-1	NA	TRBJ1-4	NA	TGCGCCAGCAGCTCGACAGGAACTAATGAAAAACTGTTTTTT	CASSSTGTNEKLFF
TRBV6-7	few	TRBJ1-1	TRBD1	TGTGCCAGCAGTGGCAGGGGGAAGTGCACTGAAGCTTTCTTT	CASSGRGKCTEAFF
TRBV28	NA	TRBJ2-1	TRBD2	TGTGCCAGCATCCTTAGCGGGGGGGCCTACAATGAGCAGTTCTTC	CASILSGGAYNEQFF
TRBV5-1	NA	TRBJ2-1	TRBD2	TGCGCCAGCAGCCCCGGGACTATTAGGGATGAGCAGTTCTTC	CASSPGTIRDEQFF
TRBV18	NA	TRBJ2-1	NA	TGTGCCAGCTCTCAGACTAGAACAAATGAGCAGTTCTTC	CASSQTRTNEQFF
TRBV6-1	NA	TRBJ2-1	TRBD2	TGTGCCAGCAGTGAAGCGAGAGTAGCGGGAGTGGCTCGGCAGTTCTTC	CASSEARVAGVARQFF
TRBV18	NA	TRBJ2-5	NA	TGTGCCAGCTCCCTCGACACCATACTAGTTCAAGAGACCCAGTACTTC	CASSLDTILVQETQYF
TRBV11-3	few	TRBJ2-1	TRBD2	TGTGCCAGCAGCCCCACTAGCGGGGGGTCCCCTCTCAATGAGCAGTTCTTC	CASSPTSGGSPLNEQFF
TRBV28	few	TRBJ2-3	TRBD1	TGTGCCGCGAAACAGACAGGGACAGATACGCAGTATTTT	CAAKQTGTDTQYF
TRBV18	NA	TRBJ1-5	NA	TGTGCCAGCTCCCCGGAGTTAGGGAGCCATCAGCCCCAGCATTTT	CASSPELGSHQPQHF
TRBV6-1	NA	TRBJ2-5	NA	TGTGCCAGCAGTGGGACAGTAGAGACCCAGTACTTC	CASSGTVETQYF
TRBV7-3	few	TRBJ2-1	TRBD2	TGTGCCAGCAGCTTAGGCGGGAGGGCCTGGAACAATGAGCAGTTCTTC	CASSLGGRAWNNEQFF
TRBV10-3	NA	TRBJ2-3	TRBD2	TGTGCCATCAGTGATTCTAGCGGGGGGGCGGGTTTTTCTAATACGCAGTATTTT	CAISDSSGGAGFSNTQYF
TRBV6-5	NA	TRBJ2-7	NA	TGTGCCAGCAGTGAGACTAGAGGGAGTGACGAGCAGTACTTC	CASSETRGSDEQYF
TRBV4-1	few	TRBJ1-1	NA	TGCGCCAGCAGCCAAGATTTGGGGGGCACTGAAGCTTTCTTT	CASSQDLGGTEAFF
TRBV5-1	few	TRBJ1-3	NA	TGCGCCAGCAGCTTGGCGGCAGCAGGCCCTGGAAACACCATATATTTT	CASSLAAAGPGNTIYF
TRBV7-9	NA	TRBJ2-2	NA	TGTGCCAGCAGCCCATTTAAGGGGCCTAACACGGGGGAGCTGTTTTTT	CASSPFKGPNTGELFF
TRBV5-1	NA	TRBJ2-2	NA	TGCGCCAGCAGCTTGGCCGCAGGGAACACCGGGGAGCTGTTTTTT	CASSLAAGNTGELFF
TRBV9	few	TRBJ1-1	NA	TGTGCCAGCAGCGGCGATGGGGGGATTGAAGCTTTCTTT	CASSGDGGIEAFF
TRBV11-1	NA	TRBJ1-6	TRBD1	TGTGCCAGCAGCCAAGACAGGGGACGGTATTCACCCCTCCACTTT	CASSQDRGRYSPLHF
TRBV5-5	few	TRBJ1-5	TRBD1	TGTGCCAGCACCGTAGGACAGGGCCTTAATCAGCCCCAGCATTTT	CASTVGQGLNQPQHF
TRBV7-9	NA	TRBJ2-3	TRBD2	TGTGCCAGCAGCCCGACTAGCGGCACAGATACGCAGTATTTT	CASSPTSGTDTQYF
TRBV7-2	few	TRBJ2-3	TRBD2	TGTGCCAGCCCCCGAGGCGTAGCGGGGGGCTCAGATACGCAGTATTTT	CASPRGVAGGSDTQYF
TRBV5-8	few	TRBJ2-1	NA	TGTGCCAGCAGCTTGGCTGACAGCACCTACAATGAGCAGTTCTTC	CASSLADSTYNEQFF
TRBV6-1	NA	TRBJ1-2	NA	TGTGCCAGCAGTGAAGGTGCAGGGCTCGATGGCTACACCTTC	CASSEGAGLDGYTF
TRBV6-4	few	TRBJ2-1	TRBD2	TGTGCCAGCAGTGACTCGAGGTCTGGCGGGGGATACAATGAGCAGTTCTTC	CASSDSRSGGGYNEQFF
TRBV9	few	TRBJ2-3	TRBD2	TGTGCCAGCAGTACTAGCGGGAGTCGGGGTACAGATACGCAGTATTTT	CASSTSGSRGTDTQYF